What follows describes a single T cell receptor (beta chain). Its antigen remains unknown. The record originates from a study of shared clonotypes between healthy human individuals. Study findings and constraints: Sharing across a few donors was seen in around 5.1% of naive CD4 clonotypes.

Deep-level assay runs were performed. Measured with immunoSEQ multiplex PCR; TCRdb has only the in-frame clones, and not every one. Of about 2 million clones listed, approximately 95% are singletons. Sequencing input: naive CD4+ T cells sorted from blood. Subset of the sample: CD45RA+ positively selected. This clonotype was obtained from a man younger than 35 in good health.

CDR3 sequence: CASSESGGTQPQHF. DNA for the CDR3: TGTGCCAGCAGTGAATCCGGGGGCACTCAGCCCCAGCATTTT. The rearrangement joins TRBV6-1 to TRBJ1-5; TRBD1 might be the D (6 bases). V was trimmed by 2 bases and J by 6 bases, leaving 11 bases between them. There are 14 residues in the CDR3. CDR1 is MNHNS, CDR2 SASEGT, per germline.